This TCR beta chain was recorded in a study of T cell therapy after organ transplantation. This clone was observed a single time. The antigen is not known. Germline CDR1 reads MNHEY; CDR2 reads SMNVEV (reference sequence). This CDR3 is 14 amino acids long. Between the trimmed V and J ends, which lost 3 bases and 6 bases, there was a span of 11 bases. The method was immunoSEQ multiplex PCR; TCRdb's version includes in-frame clones alone and lacks a portion of them. The sample shows some 47,000 clones, 94% of them seen only once. Whole-study results and caveats: Few nonresponder expansions may reflect low coverage from poor CD8+ yield. In nonresponders, large pretherapy expansions changed minimally after therapy.

The TCR was taken from a human patient who had received a solid organ transplant and had CMV disease. The chain links TRBV27 to TRBJ2-2, with D unclear. The sample consisted of CD8+ T cells from blood, taken before autologous CMV-specific T cell therapy. DNA of the CDR3: TGTGCCAGCAGTTTCGAGGTCGCGGCCGGGGAGCTGTTTTTT. Translating gives CASSFEVAAGELFF.